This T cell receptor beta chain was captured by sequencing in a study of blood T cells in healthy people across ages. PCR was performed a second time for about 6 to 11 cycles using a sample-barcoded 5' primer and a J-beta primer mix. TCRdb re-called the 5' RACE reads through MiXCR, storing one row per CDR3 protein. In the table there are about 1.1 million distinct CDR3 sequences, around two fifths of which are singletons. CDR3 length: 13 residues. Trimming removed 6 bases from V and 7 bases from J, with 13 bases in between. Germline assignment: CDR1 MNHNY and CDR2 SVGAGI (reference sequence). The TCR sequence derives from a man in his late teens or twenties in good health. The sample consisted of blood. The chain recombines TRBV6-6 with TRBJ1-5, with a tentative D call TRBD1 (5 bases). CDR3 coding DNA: TGTGCCAGCAGGGACAACCGCGAACAGCCCCAGCATTTT. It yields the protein CASRDNREQPQHF.